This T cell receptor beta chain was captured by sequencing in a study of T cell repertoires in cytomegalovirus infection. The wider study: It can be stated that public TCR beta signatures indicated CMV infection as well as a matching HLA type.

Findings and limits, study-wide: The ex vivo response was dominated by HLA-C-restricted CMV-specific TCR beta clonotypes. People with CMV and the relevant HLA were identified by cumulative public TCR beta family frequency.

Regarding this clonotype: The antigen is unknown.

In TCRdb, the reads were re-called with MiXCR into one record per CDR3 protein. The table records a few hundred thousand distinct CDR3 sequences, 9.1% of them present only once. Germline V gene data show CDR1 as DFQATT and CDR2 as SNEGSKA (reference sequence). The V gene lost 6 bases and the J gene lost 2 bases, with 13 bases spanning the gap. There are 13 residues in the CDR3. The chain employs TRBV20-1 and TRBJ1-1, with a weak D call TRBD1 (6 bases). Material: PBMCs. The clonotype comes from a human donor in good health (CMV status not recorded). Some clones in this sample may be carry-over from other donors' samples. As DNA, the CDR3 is TGCAGTGCGCGCCAGGGACAAAACACTGAAGCTTTCTTT. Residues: CSARQGQNTEAFF.